This T cell receptor beta chain was identified in a study of cytomegalovirus exposure and HLA in healthy donors. The PCR made use of 60 Vbeta and 13 Jbeta primers. The assay was immunoSEQ multiplex PCR, and TCRdb's table has in-frame clones only and misses some. The data contain some 130,000 clones, approximately 70% of them singletons. The CDR3 is 15 residues long. The junction had 4 bases not matched to a gene; V was cut back by 2 bases and J by 8 bases. Per germline, CDR1 KGHSH and CDR2 LQKENI. A few counts support this clone. Sequencing was performed on PBMCs. The V and J genes are TRBV18 and TRBJ2-4; the match to TRBD1 covers 12 bases. The origin of this receptor is a human donor in good health. The CDR3 sequence: CASSPVGQGADIQYF. The CDR3 DNA follows: TGTGCCAGCTCACCAGTGGGACAGGGGGCGGACATTCAGTACTTC.